The 4 T cell receptor beta chains presented below share a single source sample, sequenced in a study of human T cells and chemical hapten exposure. MiXCR was run by TCRdb on the RACE reads, yielding one entry per CDR3 protein. The table records 300,000 to 450,000 distinct CDR3 sequences, 4.5% to 6% of them present only once. Time point defined: pre-sensitization, week 0. Noted treatment: therapeutic diphenylcyclopropenone sensitization with weekly scalp DPC. Sample: whole blood, taken in connection with sensitization to the hapten diphenylcyclopropenone (DPC). These receptors came from a woman in her forties or fifties with alopecia areata. Some clones in this sample may be carry-over from other donors' samples.

This clonotype occurred many times. The J gene is TRBJ2-3, the V gene TRBV28; D is ambiguous. The ends were cut back, 3 bases at V and 2 bases at J, with 9 bases in the middle. Germline lookup yields CDR1 MDHEN and CDR2 SYDVKM. The CDR3 loop spans 14 amino acids. The CDR3 DNA follows: TGTGCCAGCAGTTTGGCGCCCCTCACAGATACGCAGTATTTT. This gives the protein CASSLAPLTDTQYF.

The table lists this clonotype with a few counts. V is TRBV7-3 and J is TRBJ1-3; D is unclear. There are 16 residues in the CDR3. CDR1 and CDR2 (germline): SGHTA, FQGTGA. Trimming removed 1 base from V and 0 bases from J, with 10 bases in between. CDR3 nucleotide sequence: TGTGCCAGCAGCTTAAATATAGGAAGCTCTGGAAACACCATATATTTT. This sequence encodes CASSLNIGSSGNTIYF.

In DNA form, the CDR3 reads TGTGCCAGCAGCTTAGCGGGGACAGGGCAGCCCCAGCATTTT. The encoded protein is CASSLAGTGQPQHF. The V call is TRBV7-9, the J call TRBJ1-5, with TRBD1 matching 9 bases. The CDR3 is made up of 14 amino acids. Germline trimming cut 0 bases from V and 7 bases from J; bases unmatched to any gene: 1. Germline CDR1 reads SEHNR; CDR2 reads FQNEAQ (reference sequence).

With regard to this clonotype: At one boundary the junction diverges from the germline segment, which might be a read error. The chain couples TRBV29-1 to TRBJ2-1, with 7 bases fitting TRBD2. Per the germline V gene, CDR1 is SQVTM and CDR2 is ANQGSEA. There are 10 residues in the CDR3. CDR3 nucleotide sequence: TGCAGCGTTGCCCCAGCGGGATACCTCTTC. It encodes CSVAPAGYLF.